This TCR beta chain was sequenced in a study of a mutant IDH1 vaccine in newly diagnosed glioma. Study-wide context: Patients under treatment included about 60% males and 37.5% females and had a mean age of around 43 years. It was radiotherapy, temozolomide, or both that patients received previously, with most receiving both.

Trimming cost V 5 bases and J 5 bases, with 9 bases left between them. Germline V lookup: CDR1 SEHNR, CDR2 FQNEAQ (reference sequence). The CDR3 length is 12 residues. Some clones are missing from TCRdb's copy, which holds only in-frame ones; the method was immunoSEQ multiplex PCR. The repertoire holds about 88,000 clones, about 80% seen once, with about 5.6% in the top ten. On this clone itself: Its antigen is unknown. Different DNA sequences within this sample yield the same CDR3.

Study-wide results and limits: Patients showed vaccine-induced immune responses at a rate of roughly 94%.

Time point noted: baseline, week 1 (first vaccination visit). Indicated treatment: pre-vaccination baseline after standard-of-care therapy. Patients carried new grade 3 or 4 IDH1-mutant astrocytomas lacking nuclear ATRX. The chain is built from TRBV7-9 and TRBJ1-2; D is undetermined. The sequenced sample was PBMCs, obtained from a glioma patient treated with radiotherapy, temozolomide or both. This sequence originates from a man aged 35-49 years with glioma. Some clones in this sample may be carry-over from other donors' samples. Here the CDR3 reads CASSPGPYGYTF. CDR3 nucleotide sequence: TGTGCCAGCAGCCCTGGACCTTATGGCTACACCTTC.